What follows is one TCR beta chain and its context. This record belongs to a study of blood T cell repertoires in COVID-19. Profiled with immunoSEQ multiplex PCR; TCRdb holds only in-frame clones, not every one. Found here are some 460,000 clones, about nine tenths of them singletons; the top ten hold 0.65% to 0.9%. V dropped 10 bases and J dropped 0 bases, with 13 bases sitting between them. The CDR3 runs to 15 residues. CDR1 MDHEN and CDR2 SYDVKM come from the germline V gene. Sequenced sample: PBMCs or T cells enriched from blood (not recorded which). This TCR was sampled from a woman in her late teens or twenties who had recovered from COVID-19. This chain uses TRBV28 with TRBJ1-6; possibly TRBD1 for D (5 bases). This CDR3 is CATETVSSYNSPLHF. The CDR3 DNA sequence: TGTGCCACGGAGACAGTAAGCTCCTATAATTCACCCCTCCACTTT.